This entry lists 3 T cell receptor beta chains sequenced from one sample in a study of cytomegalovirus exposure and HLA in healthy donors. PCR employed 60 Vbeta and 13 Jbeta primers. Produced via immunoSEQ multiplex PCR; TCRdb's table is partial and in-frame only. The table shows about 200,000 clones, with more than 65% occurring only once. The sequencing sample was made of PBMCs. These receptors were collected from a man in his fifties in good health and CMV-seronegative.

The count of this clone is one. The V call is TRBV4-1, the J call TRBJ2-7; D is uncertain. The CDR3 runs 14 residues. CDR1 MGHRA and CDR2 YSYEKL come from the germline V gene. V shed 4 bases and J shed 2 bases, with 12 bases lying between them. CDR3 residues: CASSPQYLAYEQYF. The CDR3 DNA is TGCGCCAGCAGCCCCCAGTACCTAGCCTACGAGCAGTACTTC.

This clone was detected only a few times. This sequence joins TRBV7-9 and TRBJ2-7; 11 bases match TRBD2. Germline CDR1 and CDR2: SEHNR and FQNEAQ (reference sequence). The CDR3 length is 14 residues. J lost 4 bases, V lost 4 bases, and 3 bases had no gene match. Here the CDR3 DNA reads TGTGCCAGCAGCTATAGGACTAGCGGGTACGAGCAGTACTTC. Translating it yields CASSYRTSGYEQYF.

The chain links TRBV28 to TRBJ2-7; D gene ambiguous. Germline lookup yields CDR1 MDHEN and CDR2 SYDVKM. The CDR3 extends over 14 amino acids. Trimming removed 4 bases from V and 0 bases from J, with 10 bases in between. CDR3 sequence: CASSSRLVSYEQYF. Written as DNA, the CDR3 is TGTGCCAGCAGTTCTAGGCTAGTCTCCTACGAGCAGTACTTC.